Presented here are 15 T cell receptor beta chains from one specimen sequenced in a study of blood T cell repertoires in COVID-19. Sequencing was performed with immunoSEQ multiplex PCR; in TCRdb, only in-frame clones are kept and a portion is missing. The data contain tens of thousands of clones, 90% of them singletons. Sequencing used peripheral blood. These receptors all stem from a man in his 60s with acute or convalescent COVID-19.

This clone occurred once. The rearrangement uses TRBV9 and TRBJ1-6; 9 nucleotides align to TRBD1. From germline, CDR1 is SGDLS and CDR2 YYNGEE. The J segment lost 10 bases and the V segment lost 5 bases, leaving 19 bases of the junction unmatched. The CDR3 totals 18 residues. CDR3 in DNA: TGTGCCAGCAGTGTTCTCCCGGGACAGGGTTTAGGCGAATCACCCCTCCACTTT. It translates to CASSVLPGQGLGESPLHF.

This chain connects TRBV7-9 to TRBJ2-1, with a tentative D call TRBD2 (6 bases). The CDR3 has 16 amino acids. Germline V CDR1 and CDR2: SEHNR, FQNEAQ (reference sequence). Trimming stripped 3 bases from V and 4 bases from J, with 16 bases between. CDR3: CASSFRDSSSYNEQFF. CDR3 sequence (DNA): TGTGCCAGCAGCTTCCGGGACTCCTCCTCGTACAATGAGCAGTTCTTC.

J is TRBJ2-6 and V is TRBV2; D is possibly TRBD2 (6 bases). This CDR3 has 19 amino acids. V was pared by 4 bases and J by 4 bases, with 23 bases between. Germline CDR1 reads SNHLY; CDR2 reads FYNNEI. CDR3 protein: CASSARRGESVVGANVLTF. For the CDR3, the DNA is TGTGCCAGCAGTGCGAGGAGGGGAGAGTCTGTGGTAGGGGCCAACGTCCTGACTTTC.

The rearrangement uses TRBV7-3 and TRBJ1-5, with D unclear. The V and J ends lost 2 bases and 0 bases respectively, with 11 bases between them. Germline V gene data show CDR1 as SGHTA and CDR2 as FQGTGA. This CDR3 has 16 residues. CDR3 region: CASSLFDYYSNQPQHF. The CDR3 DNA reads TGTGCCAGCAGCTTATTTGACTATTATAGCAATCAGCCCCAGCATTTT. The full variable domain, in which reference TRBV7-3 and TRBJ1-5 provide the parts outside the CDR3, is GAGVSQTPSNKVTEKGKYVELRCDPISGHTALYWYRQSLGQGPEFLIYFQGTGAADDSGLPNDRFFAVRPEGSVSTLKIQRTERGDSAVYLCASSLFDYYSNQPQHFGDGTRLSIL.

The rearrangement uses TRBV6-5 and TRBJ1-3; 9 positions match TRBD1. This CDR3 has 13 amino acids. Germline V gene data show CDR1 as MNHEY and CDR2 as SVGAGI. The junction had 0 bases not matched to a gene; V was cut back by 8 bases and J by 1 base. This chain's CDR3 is CASGTGSGNTIYF. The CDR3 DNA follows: TGTGCCAGCGGGACAGGGTCTGGAAACACCATATATTTT.

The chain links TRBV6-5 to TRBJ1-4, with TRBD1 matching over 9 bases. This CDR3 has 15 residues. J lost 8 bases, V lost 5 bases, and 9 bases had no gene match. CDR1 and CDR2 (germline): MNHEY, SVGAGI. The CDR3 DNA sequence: TGTGCCAGCAGTCTGACAGGGGGACGAGAAGAAAAACTGTTTTTT. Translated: CASSLTGGREEKLFF.

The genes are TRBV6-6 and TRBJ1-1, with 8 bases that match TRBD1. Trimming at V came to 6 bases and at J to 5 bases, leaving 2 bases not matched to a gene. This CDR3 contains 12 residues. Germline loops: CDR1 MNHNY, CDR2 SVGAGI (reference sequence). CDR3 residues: CASSQGATEAFF. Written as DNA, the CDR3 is TGTGCCAGCAGCCAGGGGGCGACTGAAGCTTTCTTT.

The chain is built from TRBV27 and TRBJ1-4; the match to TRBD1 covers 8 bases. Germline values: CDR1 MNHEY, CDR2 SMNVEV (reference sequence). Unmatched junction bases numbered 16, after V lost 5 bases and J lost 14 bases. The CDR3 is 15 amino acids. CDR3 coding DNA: TGTGCCAGCAGTCCCCAAAGGACAGGGTCAGGAATCCTGTTTTTT. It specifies CASSPQRTGSGILFF.

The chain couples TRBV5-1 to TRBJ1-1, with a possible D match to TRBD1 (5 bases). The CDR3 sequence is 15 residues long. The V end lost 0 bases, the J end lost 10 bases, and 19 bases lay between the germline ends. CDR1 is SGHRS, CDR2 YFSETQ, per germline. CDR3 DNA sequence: TGCGCCAGCAGCTTGGAGAGCAGGGTAAGGGGAGGAGCTTTCTTT. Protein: CASSLESRVRGGAFF.

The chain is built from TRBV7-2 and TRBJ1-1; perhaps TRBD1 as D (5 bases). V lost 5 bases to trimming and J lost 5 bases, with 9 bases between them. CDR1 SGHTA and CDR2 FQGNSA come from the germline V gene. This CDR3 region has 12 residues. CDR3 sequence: CASSRSGTEAFF. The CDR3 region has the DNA TGTGCCAGCAGCCGATCAGGGACTGAAGCTTTCTTT.

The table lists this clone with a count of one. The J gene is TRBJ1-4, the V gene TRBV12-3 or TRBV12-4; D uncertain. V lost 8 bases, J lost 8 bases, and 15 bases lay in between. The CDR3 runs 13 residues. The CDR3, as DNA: TGTGCCAGCGCGCTAGCCGGGGTGGAAAAACTGTTTTTT. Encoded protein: CASALAGVEKLFF.

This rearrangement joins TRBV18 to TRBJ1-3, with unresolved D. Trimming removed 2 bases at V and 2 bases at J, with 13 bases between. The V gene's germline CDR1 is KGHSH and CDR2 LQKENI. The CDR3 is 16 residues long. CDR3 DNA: TGTGCCAGCTCACCAGCGAGGCTGACGGCTGGAAACACCATATATTTT. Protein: CASSPARLTAGNTIYF.

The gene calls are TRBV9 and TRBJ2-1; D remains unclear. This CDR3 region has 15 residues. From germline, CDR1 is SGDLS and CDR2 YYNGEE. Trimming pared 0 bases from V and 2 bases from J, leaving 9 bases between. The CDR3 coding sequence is TGTGCCAGCAGCGTAGGTTTAGCCGCCTACAATGAGCAGTTCTTC. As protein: CASSVGLAAYNEQFF.

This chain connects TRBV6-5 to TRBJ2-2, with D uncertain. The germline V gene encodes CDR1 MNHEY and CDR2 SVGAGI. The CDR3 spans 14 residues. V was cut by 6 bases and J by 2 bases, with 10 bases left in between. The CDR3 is CASRSAYNTGELFF. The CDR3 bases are TGTGCCAGCAGGTCAGCGTATAACACCGGGGAGCTGTTTTTT.

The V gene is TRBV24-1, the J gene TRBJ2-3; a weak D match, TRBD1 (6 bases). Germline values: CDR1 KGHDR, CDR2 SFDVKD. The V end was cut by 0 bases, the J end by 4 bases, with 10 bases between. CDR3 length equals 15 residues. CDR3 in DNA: TGTGCCACCAGTGATTTGACAGGGTCGTCAGATACGCAGTATTTT. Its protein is CATSDLTGSSDTQYF.